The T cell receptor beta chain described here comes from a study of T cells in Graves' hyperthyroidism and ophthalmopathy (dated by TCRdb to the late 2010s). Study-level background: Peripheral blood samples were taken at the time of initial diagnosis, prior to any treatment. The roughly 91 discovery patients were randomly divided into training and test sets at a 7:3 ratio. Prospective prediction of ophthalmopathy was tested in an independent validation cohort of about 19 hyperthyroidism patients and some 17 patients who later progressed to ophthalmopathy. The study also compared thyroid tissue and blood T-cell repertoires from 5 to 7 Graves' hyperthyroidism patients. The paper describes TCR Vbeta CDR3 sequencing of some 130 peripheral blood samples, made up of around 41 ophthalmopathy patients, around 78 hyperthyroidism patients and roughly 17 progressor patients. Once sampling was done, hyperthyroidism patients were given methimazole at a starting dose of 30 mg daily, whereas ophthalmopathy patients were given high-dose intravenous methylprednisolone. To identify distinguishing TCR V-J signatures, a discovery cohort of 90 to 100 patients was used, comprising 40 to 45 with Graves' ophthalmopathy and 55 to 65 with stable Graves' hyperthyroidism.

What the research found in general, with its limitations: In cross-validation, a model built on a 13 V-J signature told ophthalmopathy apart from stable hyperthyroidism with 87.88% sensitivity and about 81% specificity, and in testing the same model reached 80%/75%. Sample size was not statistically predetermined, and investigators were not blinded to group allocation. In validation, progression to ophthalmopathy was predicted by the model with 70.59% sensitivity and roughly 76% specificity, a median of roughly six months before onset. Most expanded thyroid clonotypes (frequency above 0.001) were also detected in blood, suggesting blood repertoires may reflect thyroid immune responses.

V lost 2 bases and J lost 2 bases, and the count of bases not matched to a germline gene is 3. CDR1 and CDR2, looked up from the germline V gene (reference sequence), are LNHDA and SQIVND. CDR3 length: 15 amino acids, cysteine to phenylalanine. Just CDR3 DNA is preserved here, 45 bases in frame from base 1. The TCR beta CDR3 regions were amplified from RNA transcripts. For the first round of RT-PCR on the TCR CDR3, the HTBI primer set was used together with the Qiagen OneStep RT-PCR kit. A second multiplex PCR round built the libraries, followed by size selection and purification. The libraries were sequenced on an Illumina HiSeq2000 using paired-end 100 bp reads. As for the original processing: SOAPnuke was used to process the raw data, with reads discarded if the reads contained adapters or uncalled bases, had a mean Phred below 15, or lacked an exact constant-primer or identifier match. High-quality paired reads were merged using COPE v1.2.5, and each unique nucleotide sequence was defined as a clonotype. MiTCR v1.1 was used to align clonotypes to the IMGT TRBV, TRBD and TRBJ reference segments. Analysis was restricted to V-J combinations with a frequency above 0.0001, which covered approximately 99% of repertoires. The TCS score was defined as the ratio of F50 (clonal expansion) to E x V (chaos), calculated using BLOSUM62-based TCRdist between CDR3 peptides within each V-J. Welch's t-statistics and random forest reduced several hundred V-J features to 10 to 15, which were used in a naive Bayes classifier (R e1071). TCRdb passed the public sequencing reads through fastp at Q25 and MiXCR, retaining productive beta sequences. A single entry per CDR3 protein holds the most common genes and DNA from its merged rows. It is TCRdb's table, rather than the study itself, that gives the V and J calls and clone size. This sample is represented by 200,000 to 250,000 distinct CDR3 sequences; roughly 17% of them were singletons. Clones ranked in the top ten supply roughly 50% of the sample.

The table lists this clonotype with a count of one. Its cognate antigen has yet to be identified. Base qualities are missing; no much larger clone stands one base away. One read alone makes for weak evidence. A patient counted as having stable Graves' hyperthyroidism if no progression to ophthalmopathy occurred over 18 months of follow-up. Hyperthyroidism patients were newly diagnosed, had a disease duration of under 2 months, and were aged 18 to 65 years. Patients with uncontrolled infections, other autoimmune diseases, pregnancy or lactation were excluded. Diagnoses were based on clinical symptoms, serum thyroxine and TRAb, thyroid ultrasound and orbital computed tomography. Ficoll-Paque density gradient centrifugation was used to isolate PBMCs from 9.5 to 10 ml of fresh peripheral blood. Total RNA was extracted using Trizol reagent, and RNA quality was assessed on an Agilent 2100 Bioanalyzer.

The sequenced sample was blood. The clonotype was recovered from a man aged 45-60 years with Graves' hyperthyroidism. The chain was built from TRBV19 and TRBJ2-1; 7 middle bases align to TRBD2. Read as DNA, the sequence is TGTGCCAGTAGTATATCTCTAGCGGCCTACAATGAGCAGTTCTTC. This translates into CASSISLAAYNEQFF. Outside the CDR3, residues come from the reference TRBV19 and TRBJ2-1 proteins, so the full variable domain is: DGGITQSPKYLFRKEGQNVTLSCEQNLNHDAMYWYRQDPGQGLRLIYYSQIVNDFQKGDIAEGYSVSREKKESFPLTVTSAQKNPTAFYLCASSISLAAYNEQFFGPGTRLTVL.